This T cell receptor beta chain was profiled in a study of CD8 T cells in ankylosing spondylitis. Study-level results: Disease-linked clones were found to be CD8+ and relatively rare in peripheral blood. Certain motif variants had earlier appeared in reactive arthritis synovial fluid and blood.

Points on this clonotype: Antigen specificity is unknown. Here the CDR3 omits its conserved ending phenylalanine or tryptophan, so a read error is the likely source.

Looked up from germline, CDR1 is SGHRS and CDR2 is YFSETQ. This CDR3 is 15 amino acids long. V lost 1 base to trimming and J lost 4 bases; unmatched junction nucleotides: 5. TCRdb recomputed calls from the 5' RACE reads with MiXCR, one row per CDR3 protein. The sample has 250,000 to 350,000 distinct CDR3 sequences; around 20% are singletons. This chain uses TRBV5-1 with TRBJ2-5; 9 nucleotides match TRBD1. Sequencing input: blood, either unsorted or a sorted T cell fraction (not recorded which). This sequence originates from a male donor with ankylosing spondylitis or in good health (not recorded which). DNA for the CDR3: TGCGCCAGCAGCTTGAGAACAGGGGGCGGAGAGACCCAGTACTCC. It yields the protein CASSLRTGGGETQYS.